This T cell receptor beta chain was retrieved from a study of T cell responses to AZD1222 COVID-19 vaccine. Assay used: immunoSEQ multiplex PCR; TCRdb lists only in-frame clones, some missing. The sample records about 160,000 clones, approximately 88% being singletons. Remarks on this clone: Its antigen remains unidentified.

This CDR3 has 19 residues. Germline V gives CDR1 SGHDT, CDR2 YYEEEE. Deletions cut 0 bases from V and 5 bases from J, with 26 bases between. Whole-study results and caveats: Only five to seven individuals given AZD1222 were seropositive at baseline. Variant regions that are unmutated are reportedly the target of nearly half of spike-specific TCRs. Compared with day 0, the breadth and depth of the Spike-specific TCR repertoire rose significantly after two doses of AZD1222.

The sequenced sample was peripheral blood, obtained 28 days after the second AZD1222 dose. J is TRBJ1-2 and V is TRBV5-6; possibly TRBD1 for D (6 bases). The sequence derives from an adult who received the AZD1222 COVID-19 vaccine. The CDR3 coding sequence is TGTGCCAGCAGCTTGGGGGGGGCCGGCCGACCCGATCGACAATATGGCTACACCTTC. This translates into CASSLGGAGRPDRQYGYTF.